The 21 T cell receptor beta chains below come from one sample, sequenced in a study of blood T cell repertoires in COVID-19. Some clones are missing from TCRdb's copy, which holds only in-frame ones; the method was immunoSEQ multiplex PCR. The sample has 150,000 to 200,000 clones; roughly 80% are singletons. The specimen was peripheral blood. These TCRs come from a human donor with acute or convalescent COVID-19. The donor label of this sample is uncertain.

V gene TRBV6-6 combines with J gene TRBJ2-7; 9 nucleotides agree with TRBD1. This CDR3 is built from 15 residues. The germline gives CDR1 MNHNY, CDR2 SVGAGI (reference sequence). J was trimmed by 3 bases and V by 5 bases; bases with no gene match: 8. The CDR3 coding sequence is TGTGCCAGCAGTAAGGGACAGGGAAATCTCTACGAGCAGTACTTC. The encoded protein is CASSKGQGNLYEQYF.

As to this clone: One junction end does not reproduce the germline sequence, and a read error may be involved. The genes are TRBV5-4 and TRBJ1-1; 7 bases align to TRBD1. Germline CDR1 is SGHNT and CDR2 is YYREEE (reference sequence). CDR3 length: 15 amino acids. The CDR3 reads CASRGATPMNTEAFF. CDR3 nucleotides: TGTGCAAGCAGGGGGGCGACCCCCATGAACACTGAAGCTTTCTTT.

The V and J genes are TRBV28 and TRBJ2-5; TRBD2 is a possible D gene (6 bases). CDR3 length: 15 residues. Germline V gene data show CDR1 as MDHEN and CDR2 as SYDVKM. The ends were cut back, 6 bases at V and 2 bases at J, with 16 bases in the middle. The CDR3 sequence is CASRRTPGEQETQYF. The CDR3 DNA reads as TGTGCCAGCAGGCGTACTCCGGGAGAACAAGAGACCCAGTACTTC.

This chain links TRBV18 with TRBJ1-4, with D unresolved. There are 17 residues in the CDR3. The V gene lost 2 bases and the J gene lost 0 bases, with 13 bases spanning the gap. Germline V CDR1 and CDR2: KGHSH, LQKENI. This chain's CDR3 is CASSPAGRRPTNEKLFF. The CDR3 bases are TGTGCCAGCTCACCAGCCGGGAGACGGCCAACTAATGAAAAACTGTTTTTT.

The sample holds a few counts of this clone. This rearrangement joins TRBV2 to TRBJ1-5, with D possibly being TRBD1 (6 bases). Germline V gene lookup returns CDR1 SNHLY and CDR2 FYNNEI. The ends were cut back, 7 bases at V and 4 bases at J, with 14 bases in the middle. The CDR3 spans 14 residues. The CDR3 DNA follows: TGTGCCAGCACAATGGGGACACCAAATCAGCCCCAGCATTTT. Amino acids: CASTMGTPNQPQHF.

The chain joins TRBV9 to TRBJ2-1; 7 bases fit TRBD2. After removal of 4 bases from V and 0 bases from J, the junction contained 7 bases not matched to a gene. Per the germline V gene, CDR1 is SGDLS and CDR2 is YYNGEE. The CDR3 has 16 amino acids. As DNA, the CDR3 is TGTGCCAGCAGCCCTAACGGCGGGAGCTCCTACAATGAGCAGTTCTTC. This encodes CASSPNGGSSYNEQFF.

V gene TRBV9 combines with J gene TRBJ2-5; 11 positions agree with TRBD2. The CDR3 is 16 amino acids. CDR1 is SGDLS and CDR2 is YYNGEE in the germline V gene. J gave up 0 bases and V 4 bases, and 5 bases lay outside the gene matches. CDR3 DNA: TGTGCCAGCAGCACCCTACTAGCGGGGGACCAAGAGACCCAGTACTTC. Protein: CASSTLLAGDQETQYF.

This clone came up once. CDR3 bases: TGTGCCAGCAGTCAGTATAATTCACCCCTCCACTTT. Translating gives CASSQYNSPLHF. The chain recombines TRBV25-1 with TRBJ1-6; no clear D gene. The CDR3 is 12 residues long. Trimming shortened V by 5 bases and J by 4 bases, and 3 bases separated the two germline ends. CDR1 is MGHDK and CDR2 is SYGVNS in the germline V gene.

CDR3 loop: CASSDNVGQVAIQYF. The CDR3 coding sequence is TGTGCCAGCAGCGATAACGTGGGACAGGTGGCCATTCAGTACTTC. The chain has TRBV6-5 and TRBJ2-4; 8 bases map to TRBD1. Per germline, CDR1 MNHEY and CDR2 SVGAGI. The CDR3 is made up of 15 amino acids. Trimming removed 6 bases from V and 9 bases from J; junction bases left unmatched: 13.

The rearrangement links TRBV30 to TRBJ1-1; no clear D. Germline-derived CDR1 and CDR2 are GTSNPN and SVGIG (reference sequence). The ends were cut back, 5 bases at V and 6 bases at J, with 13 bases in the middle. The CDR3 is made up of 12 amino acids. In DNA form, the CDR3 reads TGTGCCTGGGGCCGGGATGGGGCTGAAGCTTTCTTT. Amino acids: CAWGRDGAEAFF.

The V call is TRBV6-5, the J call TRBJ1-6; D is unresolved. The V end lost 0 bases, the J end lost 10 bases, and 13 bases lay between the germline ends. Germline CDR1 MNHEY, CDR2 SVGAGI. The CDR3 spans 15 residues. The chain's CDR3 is CASSYSGPRGSPLHF. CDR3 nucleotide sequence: TGTGCCAGCAGTTACTCAGGACCCCGAGGGTCACCCCTCCACTTT.

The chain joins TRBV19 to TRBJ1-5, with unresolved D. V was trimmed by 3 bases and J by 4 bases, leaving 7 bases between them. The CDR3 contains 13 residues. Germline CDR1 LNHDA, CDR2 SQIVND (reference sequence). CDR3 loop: CASSISPNQPQHF. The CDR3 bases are TGTGCCAGTAGTATTAGCCCGAATCAGCCCCAGCATTTT.

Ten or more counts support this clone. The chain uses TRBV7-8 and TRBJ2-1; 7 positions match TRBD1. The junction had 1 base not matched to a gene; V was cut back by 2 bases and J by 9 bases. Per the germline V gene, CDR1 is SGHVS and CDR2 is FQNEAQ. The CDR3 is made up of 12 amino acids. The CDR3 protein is CASSLRQGEQFF. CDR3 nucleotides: TGTGCCAGCAGCTTACGACAGGGTGAGCAGTTCTTC.

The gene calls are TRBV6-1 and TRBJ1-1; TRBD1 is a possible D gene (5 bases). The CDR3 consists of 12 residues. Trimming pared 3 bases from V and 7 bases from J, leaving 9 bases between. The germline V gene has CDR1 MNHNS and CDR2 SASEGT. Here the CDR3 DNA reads TGTGCCAGCAGTGATCGGACACTTGAAGCTTTCTTT. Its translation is CASSDRTLEAFF.

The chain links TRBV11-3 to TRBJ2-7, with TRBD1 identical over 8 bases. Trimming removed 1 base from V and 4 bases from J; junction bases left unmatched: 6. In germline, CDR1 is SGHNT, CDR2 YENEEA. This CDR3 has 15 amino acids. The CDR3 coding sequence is TGTGCCAGCAGCTTAGGTGCAGGGGGCAGATACGAGCAGTACTTC. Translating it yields CASSLGAGGRYEQYF.

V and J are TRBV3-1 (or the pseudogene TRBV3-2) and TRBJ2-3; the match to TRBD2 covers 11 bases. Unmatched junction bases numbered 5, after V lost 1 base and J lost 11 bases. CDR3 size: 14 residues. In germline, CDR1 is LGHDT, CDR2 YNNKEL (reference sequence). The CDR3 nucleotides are TGTGCCAGCAGCCAAGTCCTAGCGGGGGGCCTGCAGTATTTT. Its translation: CASSQVLAGGLQYF.

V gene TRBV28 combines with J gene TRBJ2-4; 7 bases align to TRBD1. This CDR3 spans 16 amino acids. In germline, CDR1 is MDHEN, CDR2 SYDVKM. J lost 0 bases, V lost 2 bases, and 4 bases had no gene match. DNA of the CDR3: TGTGCCAGCAGTTTACCGGGACAGCAAGCCAAAAACATTCAGTACTTC. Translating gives CASSLPGQQAKNIQYF.

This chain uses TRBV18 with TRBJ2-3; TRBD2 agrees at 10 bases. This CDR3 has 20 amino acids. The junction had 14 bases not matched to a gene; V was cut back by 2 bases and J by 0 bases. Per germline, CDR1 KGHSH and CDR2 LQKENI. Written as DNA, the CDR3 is TGTGCCAGCTCACCAAGCGTCGGGCTAGCGGGGGCCTCTAGCACAGATACGCAGTATTTT. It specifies CASSPSVGLAGASSTDTQYF.

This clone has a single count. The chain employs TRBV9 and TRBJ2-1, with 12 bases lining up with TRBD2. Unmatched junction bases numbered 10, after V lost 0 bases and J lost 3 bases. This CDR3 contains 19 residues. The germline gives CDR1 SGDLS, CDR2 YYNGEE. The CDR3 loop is CASSVGLAGGPLSYNEQFF. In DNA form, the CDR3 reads TGTGCCAGCAGCGTAGGGCTAGCGGGAGGGCCCCTGAGCTACAATGAGCAGTTCTTC.

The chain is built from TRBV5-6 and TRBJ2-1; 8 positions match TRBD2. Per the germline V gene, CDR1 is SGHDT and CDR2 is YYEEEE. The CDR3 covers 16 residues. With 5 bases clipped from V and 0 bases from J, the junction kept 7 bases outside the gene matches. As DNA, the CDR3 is TGTGCCAGCAGTCAACTAGCGGCGAGCTCCTACAATGAGCAGTTCTTC. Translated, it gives CASSQLAASSYNEQFF. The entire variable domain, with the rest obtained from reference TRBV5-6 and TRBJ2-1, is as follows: DAGVTQSPTHLIKTRGQQVTLRCSPKSGHDTVSWYQQALGQGPQFIFQYYEEEERQRGNFPDRFSGHQFPNYSSELNVNALLLGDSALYLCASSQLAASSYNEQFFGPGTRLTVL.

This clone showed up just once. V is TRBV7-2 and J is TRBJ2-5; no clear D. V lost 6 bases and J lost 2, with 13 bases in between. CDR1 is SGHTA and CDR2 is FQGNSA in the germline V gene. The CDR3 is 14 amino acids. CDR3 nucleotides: TGTGCCAGCAGTCTTATCTCCGGGCAAGAGACCCAGTACTTC. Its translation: CASSLISGQETQYF.